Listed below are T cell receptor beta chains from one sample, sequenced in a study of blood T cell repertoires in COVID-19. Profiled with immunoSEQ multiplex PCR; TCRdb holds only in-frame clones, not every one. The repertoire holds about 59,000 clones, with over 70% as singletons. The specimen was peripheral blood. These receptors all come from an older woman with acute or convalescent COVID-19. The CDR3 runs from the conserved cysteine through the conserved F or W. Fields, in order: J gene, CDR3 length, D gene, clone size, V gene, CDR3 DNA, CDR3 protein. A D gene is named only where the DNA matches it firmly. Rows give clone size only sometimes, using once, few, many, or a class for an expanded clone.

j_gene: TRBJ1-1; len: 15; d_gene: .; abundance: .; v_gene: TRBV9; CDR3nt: TGTGCCAGCAGCCCCTTAGGCAAACGGGACACTGAAGCTTTCTTT; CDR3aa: CASSPLGKRDTEAFF
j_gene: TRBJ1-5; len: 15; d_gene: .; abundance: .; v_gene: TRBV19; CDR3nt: TGTGCCAGTAGTAGGGGACAAAATAGCAATCAGCCCCAGCATTTT; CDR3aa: CASSRGQNSNQPQHF
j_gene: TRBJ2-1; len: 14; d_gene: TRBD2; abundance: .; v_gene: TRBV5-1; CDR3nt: TGCGCCAGCAGCTTGGGGGGACTATTCAATGAGCAGTTCTTC; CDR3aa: CASSLGGLFNEQFF
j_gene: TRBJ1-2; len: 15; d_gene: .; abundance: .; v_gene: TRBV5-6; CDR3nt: TGTGCCAGCAGCCACGAACGGGGGGACCTCTATGGCTACACCTTC; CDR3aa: CASSHERGDLYGYTF
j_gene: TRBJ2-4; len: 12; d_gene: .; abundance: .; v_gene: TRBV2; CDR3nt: TGTGCCAGCAGTGAAGTCTCTAGACCCCAGTACTTC; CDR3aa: CASSEVSRPQYF
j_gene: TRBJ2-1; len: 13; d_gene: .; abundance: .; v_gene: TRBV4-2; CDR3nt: TGTGCCAGCAGCCAAGAGGATGGCGGTGAGCAGTTCTTC; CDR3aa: CASSQEDGGEQFF
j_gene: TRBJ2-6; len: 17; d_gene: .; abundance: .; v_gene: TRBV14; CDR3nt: TGTGCCAGCAGCCAGGCCAGGAGGAACGCTGGGGCCAACGTCCTGACTTTC; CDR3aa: CASSQARRNAGANVLTF
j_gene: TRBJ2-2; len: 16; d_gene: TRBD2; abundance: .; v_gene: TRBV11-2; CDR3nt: TGTGCCAGCTCTAGCGGGGGGGCCCTGGGAACCGGGGAGCTGTTTTTT; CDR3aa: CASSSGGALGTGELFF
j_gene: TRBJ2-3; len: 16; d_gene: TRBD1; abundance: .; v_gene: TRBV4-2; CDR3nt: TGTGCCAGCAGCCCCCTGGGACAGGGGGCGGCAGATACGCAGTATTTT; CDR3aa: CASSPLGQGAADTQYF
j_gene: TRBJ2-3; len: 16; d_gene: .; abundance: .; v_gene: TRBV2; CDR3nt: TGTGCCAGCAGTGGTTGGAGGGGGGGCTGGACAGATACGCAGTATTTT; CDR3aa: CASSGWRGGWTDTQYF
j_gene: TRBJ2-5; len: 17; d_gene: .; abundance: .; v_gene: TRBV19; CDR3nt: TGTGCCAGTAGTATACCGGGACAACCAAGGGGTCGAGAGACCCAGTACTTC; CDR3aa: CASSIPGQPRGRETQYF
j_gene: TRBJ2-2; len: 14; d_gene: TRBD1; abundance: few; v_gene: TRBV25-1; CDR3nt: TGTGCCAGCAGTGACCAGGGGGACACCGGGGAGCTGTTTTTT; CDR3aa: CASSDQGDTGELFF
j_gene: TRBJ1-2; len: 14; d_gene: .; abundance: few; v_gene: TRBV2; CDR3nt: TGTGCCAGCAGTGCCTCCGGGTCTTTCTATGGCTACACCTTC; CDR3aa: CASSASGSFYGYTF
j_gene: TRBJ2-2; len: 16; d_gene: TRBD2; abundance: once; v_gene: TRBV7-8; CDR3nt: TGTGCCAGCAGCTCGGCCCTAGCGGCGAACACCGGGGAGCTGTTTTTT; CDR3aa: CASSSALAANTGELFF
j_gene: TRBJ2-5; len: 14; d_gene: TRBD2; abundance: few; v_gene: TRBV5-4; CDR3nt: TGTGCCAGCAGCGCCGGGACTACCAAAGAGACCCAGTACTTC; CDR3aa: CASSAGTTKETQYF
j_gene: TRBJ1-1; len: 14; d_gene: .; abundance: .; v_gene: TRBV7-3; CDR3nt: TGTGCCAGCAGCTTGCGGGGATCGAACACTGAAGCTTTCTTT; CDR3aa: CASSLRGSNTEAFF
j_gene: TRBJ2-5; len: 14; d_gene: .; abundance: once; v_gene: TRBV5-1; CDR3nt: TGCGCCAGCAGCTCCCCCGGAGGAAAAGAGACCCAGTACTTC; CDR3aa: CASSSPGGKETQYF
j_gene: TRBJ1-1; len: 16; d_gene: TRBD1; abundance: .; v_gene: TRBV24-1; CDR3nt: TGTGCCACCAGTGATACCCGACAGGGGATGAAAACTGAAGCTTTCTTT; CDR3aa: CATSDTRQGMKTEAFF
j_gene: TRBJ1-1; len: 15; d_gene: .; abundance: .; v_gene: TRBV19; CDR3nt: TGTGCCAGTAGTTCAAGGGGGACCTTTAACACTGAAGCTTTCTTT; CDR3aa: CASSSRGTFNTEAFF
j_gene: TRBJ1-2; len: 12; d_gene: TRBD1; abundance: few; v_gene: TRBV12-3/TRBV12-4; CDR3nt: TGTGCCAGCACTAAGACAGGGGATGGCTACACCTTC; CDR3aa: CASTKTGDGYTF
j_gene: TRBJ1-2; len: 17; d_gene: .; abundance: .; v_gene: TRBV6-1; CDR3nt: TGTGCCAGCAGTGAAGCGAGGTATAGGGGTGCCGGTGCTGGCTACACCTTC; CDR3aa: CASSEARYRGAGAGYTF
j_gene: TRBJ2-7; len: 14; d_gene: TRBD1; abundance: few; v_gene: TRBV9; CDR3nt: TGTGCCAGCAGCCCCCGGGACAGGAGTCCTTGGAAGTACTTC; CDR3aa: CASSPRDRSPWKYF
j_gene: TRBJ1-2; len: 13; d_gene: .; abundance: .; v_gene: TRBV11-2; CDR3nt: TGTGCCAGCAGCTTAGCAGGGTACTATGGCTACACCTTC; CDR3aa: CASSLAGYYGYTF
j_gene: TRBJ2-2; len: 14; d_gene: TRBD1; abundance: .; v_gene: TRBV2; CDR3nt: TGTGCCAGCAGGGGACAGGGGGGCGCCGGGGAGCTGTTTTTT; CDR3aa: CASRGQGGAGELFF
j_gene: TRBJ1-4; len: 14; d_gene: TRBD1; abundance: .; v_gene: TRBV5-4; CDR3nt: TGTGCCAGCAGCCCAGGACAGGCGAATGAAAAACTGTTTTTT; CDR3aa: CASSPGQANEKLFF
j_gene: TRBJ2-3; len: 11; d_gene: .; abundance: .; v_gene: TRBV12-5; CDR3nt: TGTGCTAGTGGCCAGACAGATACGCAGTATTTT; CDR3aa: CASGQTDTQYF
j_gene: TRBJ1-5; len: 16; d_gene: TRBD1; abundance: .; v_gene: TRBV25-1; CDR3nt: TGTGCCAGCAGTGATGCTCGGCAGGGGGACAATCAGCCCCAGCATTTT; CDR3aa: CASSDARQGDNQPQHF
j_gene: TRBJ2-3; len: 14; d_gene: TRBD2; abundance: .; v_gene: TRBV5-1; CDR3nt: TGCGCCAGCAGCTTTAGCGGGGGGGCCGATACGCAGTATTTT; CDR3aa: CASSFSGGADTQYF
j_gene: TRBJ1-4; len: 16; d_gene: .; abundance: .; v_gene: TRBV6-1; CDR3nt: TGTGCCAGCAGTGCCCACACGCGGCCAACTAATGAAAAACTGTTTTTT; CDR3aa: CASSAHTRPTNEKLFF
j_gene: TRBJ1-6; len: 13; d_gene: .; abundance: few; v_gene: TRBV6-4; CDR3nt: TGTGCCAGCAGTGACCAGGCTAATTCACCCCTCCACTTT; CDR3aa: CASSDQANSPLHF